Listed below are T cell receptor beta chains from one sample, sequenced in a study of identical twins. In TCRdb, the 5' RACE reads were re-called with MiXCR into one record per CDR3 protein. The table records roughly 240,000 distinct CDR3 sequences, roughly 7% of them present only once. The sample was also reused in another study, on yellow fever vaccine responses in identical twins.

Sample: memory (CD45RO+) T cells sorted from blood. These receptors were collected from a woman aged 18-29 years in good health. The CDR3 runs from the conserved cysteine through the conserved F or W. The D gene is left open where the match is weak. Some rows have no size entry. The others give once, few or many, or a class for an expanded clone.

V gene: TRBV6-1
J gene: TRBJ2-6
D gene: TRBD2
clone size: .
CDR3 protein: CASSPGTRSSGANVLTF
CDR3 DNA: TGTGCCAGCAGTCCCGGGACTAGGAGCTCTGGGGCCAACGTCCTGACTTTC

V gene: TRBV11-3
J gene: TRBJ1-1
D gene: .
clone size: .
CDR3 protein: CASSLKGVWNTEAFF
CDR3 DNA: TGTGCCAGCAGCTTAAAAGGGGTCTGGAACACTGAAGCTTTCTTT

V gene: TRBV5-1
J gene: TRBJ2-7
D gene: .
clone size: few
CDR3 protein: CASSFRDTSYEQYF
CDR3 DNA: TGCGCCAGCAGCTTCCGGGACACCTCCTACGAGCAGTACTTC

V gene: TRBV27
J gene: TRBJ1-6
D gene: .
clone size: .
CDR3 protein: CASSYISAYNSPLHF
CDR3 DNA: TGTGCCAGCAGTTATATATCGGCCTATAATTCACCCCTCCACTTT

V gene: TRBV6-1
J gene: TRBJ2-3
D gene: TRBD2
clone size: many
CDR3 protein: CASSELGTSWDTQYF
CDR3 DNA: TGTGCCAGCAGTGAATTGGGGACTAGCTGGGATACGCAGTATTTT

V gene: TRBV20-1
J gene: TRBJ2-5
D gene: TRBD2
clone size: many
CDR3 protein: CSEIAGGNGETQYF
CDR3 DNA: TGCAGTGAAATAGCGGGGGGCAATGGAGAGACCCAGTACTTC

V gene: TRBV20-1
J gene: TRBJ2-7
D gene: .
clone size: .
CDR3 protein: CSARVPVDRTLITYEQYF
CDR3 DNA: TGCAGTGCTAGAGTACCCGTGGACAGAACCCTTATTACCTACGAGCAGTACTTC

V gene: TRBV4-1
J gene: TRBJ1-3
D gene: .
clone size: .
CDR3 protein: CASSPQGRHSGNTIYF
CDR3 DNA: TGCGCCAGCAGCCCTCAGGGGCGCCACTCTGGAAACACCATATATTTT

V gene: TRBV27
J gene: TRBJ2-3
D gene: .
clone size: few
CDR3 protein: CASSPRVSSTDTQYF
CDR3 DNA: TGTGCCAGCAGTCCCCGTGTGAGTAGCACAGATACGCAGTATTTT

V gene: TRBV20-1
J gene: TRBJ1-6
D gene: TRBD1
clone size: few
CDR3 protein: CSARKVQGAGNSPLHF
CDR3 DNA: TGCAGTGCTCGCAAGGTACAGGGGGCCGGCAATTCACCCCTCCACTTT

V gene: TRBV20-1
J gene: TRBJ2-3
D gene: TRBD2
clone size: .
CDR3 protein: CSARSGRGTDTQYF
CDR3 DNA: TGCAGTGCCCGAAGCGGGAGGGGAACAGATACGCAGTATTTT

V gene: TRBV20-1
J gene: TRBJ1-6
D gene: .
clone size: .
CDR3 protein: CSASSLDRNNSPLHF
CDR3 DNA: TGCAGTGCTAGCTCGTTGGACAGAAATAATTCACCCCTCCACTTT

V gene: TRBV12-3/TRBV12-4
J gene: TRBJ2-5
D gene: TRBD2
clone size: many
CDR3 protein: CASSLLAGQETQYF
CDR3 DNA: TGTGCCAGCAGCCTACTAGCGGGCCAAGAGACCCAGTACTTC

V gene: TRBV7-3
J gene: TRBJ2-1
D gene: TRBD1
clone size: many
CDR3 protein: CASSGTGGDEQFF
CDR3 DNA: TGTGCCAGCTCCGGGACAGGGGGCGATGAGCAGTTCTTC

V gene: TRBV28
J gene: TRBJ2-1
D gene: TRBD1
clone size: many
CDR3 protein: CASSFFGDRAYNEQFF
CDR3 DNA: TGTGCCAGCAGCTTTTTCGGGGACAGGGCCTACAATGAGCAGTTCTTC

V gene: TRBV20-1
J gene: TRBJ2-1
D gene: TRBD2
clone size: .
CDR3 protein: CSARKIAGTTYNEQFF
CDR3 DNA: TGCAGTGCTAGAAAAATAGCGGGGACGACCTACAATGAGCAGTTCTTC

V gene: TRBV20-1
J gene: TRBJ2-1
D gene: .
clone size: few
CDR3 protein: CSAQSRGPHNEQFF
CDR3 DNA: TGCAGTGCTCAGTCGCGGGGGCCTCACAATGAGCAGTTCTTC

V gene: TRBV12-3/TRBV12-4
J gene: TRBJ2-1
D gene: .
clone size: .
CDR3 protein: CASSSSVGGPRNEQFF
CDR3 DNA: TGTGCCAGCAGTTCCTCGGTCGGGGGTCCCCGCAATGAGCAGTTCTTC

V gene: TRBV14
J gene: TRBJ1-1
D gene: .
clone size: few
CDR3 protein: CASSSSDGNTEAFF
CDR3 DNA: TGTGCCAGCAGCAGTTCCGATGGGAACACTGAAGCTTTCTTT

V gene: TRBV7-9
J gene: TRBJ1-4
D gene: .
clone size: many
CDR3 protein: CASSLVDEKLFF
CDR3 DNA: TGTGCCAGCAGCTTAGTTGATGAAAAACTGTTTTTT

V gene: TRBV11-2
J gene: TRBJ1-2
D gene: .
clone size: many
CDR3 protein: CASSLGESRLYGYTF
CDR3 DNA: TGTGCCAGCAGCTTAGGGGAATCGAGACTCTATGGCTACACCTTC

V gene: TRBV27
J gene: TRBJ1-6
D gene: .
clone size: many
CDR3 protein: CASRPEWTVNSPLHF
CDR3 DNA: TGTGCCAGCCGACCTGAGTGGACAGTGAATTCACCCCTCCACTTT

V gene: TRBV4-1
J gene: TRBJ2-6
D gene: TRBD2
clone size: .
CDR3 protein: CASSQDALAGGLWANVLTF
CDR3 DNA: TGCGCCAGCAGCCAAGATGCACTAGCGGGGGGGCTCTGGGCCAACGTCCTGACTTTC

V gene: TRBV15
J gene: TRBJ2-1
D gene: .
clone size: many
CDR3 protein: CATSRDSHNEQFF
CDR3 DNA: TGTGCCACCAGCAGAGATAGTCACAATGAGCAGTTCTTC

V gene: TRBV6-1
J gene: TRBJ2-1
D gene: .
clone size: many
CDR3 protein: CAISRGSDNEQFF
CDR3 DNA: TGTGCCATTTCTCGGGGGAGCGACAATGAGCAGTTCTTC

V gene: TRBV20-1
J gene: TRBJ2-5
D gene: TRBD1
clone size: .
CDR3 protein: CSASTGAGETQYF
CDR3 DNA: TGCAGTGCATCGACAGGGGCTGGAGAGACCCAGTACTTC

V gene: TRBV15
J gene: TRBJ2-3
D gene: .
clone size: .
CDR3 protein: CATSRSRDRDTDTQYF
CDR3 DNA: TGTGCCACCAGCAGGAGTCGGGACCGAGACACAGATACGCAGTATTTT

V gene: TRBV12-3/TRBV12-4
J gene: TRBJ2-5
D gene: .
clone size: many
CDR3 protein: CASSPTGSQETQYF
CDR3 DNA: TGTGCCAGCAGTCCCACAGGGAGCCAGGAGACCCAGTACTTC

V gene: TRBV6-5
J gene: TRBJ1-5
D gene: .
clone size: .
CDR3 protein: CANSRMGQPQHF
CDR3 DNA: TGTGCCAACAGCCGAATGGGGCAGCCCCAGCATTTT

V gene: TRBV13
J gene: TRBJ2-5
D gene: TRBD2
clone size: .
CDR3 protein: CASSGSGGRQETQYF
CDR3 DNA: TGTGCCAGCAGCGGAAGCGGGGGGCGCCAAGAGACCCAGTACTTC

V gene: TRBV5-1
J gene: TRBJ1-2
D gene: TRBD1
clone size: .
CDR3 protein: CASSSAGGNYGYTF
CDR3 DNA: TGCGCCAGCAGCTCGGCAGGGGGGAACTATGGCTACACCTTC

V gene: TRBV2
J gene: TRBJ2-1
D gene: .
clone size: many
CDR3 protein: CASSSGILGDNEQFF
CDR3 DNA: TGTGCCAGCAGTTCCGGGATCCTCGGGGACAATGAGCAGTTCTTC

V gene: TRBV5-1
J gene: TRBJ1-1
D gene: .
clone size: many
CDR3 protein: CASSPDLNTEAFF
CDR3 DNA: TGCGCCAGCAGCCCCGACCTGAACACTGAAGCTTTCTTT

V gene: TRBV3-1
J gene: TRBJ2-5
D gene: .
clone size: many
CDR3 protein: CASSPPGNQETQYF
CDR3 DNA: TGTGCCAGCAGCCCGCCAGGTAACCAAGAGACCCAGTACTTC

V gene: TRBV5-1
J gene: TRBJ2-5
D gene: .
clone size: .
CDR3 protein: CASSTGVGSLQETQYF
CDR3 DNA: TGCGCCAGCAGCACGGGGGTAGGGTCCCTCCAAGAGACCCAGTACTTC

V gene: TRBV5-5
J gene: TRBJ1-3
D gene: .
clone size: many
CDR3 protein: CASSQEVMSSGNTIYF
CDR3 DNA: TGTGCCAGCAGCCAAGAAGTTATGTCCTCTGGAAACACCATATATTTT

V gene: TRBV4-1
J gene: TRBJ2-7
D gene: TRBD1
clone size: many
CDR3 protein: CASSLYLVGTGINEQYF
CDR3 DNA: TGCGCCAGCAGCCTCTACCTTGTCGGGACAGGGATAAACGAGCAGTACTTC

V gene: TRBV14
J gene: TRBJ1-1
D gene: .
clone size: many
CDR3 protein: CASSPPGRLNTEAFF
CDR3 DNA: TGTGCCAGCAGCCCGCCGGGACGGTTGAACACTGAAGCTTTCTTT

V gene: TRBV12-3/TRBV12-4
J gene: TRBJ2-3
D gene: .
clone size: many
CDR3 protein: CASSLDYTSTDTQYF
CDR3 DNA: TGTGCCAGCAGTCTGGACTATACCAGCACAGATACGCAGTATTTT

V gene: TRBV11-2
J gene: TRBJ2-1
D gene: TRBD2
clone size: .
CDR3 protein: CASSLETSGRGGQFF
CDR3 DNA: TGTGCCAGCAGCTTAGAGACTAGCGGGAGAGGGGGGCAGTTCTTC

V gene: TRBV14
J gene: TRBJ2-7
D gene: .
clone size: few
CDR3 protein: CASRDSPQNEQYF
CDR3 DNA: TGTGCCAGCAGGGACTCGCCGCAAAACGAGCAGTACTTC

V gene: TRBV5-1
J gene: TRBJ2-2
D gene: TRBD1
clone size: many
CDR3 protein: CASSRIQGYTGELFF
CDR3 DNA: TGCGCCAGCAGCCGGATACAGGGGTACACCGGGGAGCTGTTTTTT

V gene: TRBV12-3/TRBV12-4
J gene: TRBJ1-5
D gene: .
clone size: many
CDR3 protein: CASSLMGRDQPQHF
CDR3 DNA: TGTGCCAGCAGTTTAATGGGTAGGGATCAGCCCCAGCATTTT

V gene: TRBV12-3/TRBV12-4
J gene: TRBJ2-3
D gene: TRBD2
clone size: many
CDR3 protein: CASRLGGGANTQYF
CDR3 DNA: TGTGCCAGCCGGTTGGGCGGGGGGGCCAATACGCAGTATTTT

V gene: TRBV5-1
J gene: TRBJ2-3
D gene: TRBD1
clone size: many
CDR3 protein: CASSLGQDTQYF
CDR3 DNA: TGCGCCAGCAGCCTGGGACAGGATACGCAGTATTTT

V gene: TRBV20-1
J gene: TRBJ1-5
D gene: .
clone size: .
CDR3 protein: CSARTPQGGNQPQHF
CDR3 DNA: TGCAGTGCTAGGACACCACAGGGAGGCAATCAGCCCCAGCATTTT

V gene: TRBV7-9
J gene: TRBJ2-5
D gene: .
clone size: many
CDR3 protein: CASSLGAGMIETQYF
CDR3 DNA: TGTGCCAGCAGCTTGGGGGCAGGGATGATAGAGACCCAGTACTTC

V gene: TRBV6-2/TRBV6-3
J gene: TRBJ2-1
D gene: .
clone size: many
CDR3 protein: CASSQPGRNNEQFF
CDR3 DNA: TGTGCCAGCAGCCAACCGGGCAGAAACAATGAGCAGTTCTTC

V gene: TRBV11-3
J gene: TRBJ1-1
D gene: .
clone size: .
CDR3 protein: CASSLMIHTEAFF
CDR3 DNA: TGTGCCAGCAGTCTTATGATCCACACTGAAGCTTTCTTT

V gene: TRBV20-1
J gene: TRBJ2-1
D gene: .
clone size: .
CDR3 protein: CSARVSGDPYNEQFF
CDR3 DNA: TGCAGTGCTAGAGTTTCGGGGGACCCCTACAATGAGCAGTTCTTC

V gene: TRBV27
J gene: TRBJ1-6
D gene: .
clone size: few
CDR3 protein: CASSPWNSPLHF
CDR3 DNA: TGTGCCAGCAGTCCCTGGAATTCACCCCTCCACTTT